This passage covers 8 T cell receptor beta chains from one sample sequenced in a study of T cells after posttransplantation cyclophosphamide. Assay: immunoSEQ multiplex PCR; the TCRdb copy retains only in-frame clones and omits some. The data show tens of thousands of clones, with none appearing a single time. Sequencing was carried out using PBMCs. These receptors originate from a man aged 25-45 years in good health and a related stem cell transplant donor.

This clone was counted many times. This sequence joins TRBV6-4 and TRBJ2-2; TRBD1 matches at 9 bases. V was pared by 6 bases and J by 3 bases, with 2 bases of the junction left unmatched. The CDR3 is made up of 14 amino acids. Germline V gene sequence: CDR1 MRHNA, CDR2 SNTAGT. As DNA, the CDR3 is TGTGCCAGCAGGGGACAGGGTGACACCGGGGAGCTGTTTTTT. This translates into CASRGQGDTGELFF.

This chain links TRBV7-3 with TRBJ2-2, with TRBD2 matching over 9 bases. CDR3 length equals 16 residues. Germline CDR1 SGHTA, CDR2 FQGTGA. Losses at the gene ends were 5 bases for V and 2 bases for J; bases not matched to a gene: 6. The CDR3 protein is CASSNSGGRNTGELFF. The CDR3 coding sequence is TGTGCCAGCAGCAACAGCGGGGGGCGTAACACCGGGGAGCTGTTTTTT.

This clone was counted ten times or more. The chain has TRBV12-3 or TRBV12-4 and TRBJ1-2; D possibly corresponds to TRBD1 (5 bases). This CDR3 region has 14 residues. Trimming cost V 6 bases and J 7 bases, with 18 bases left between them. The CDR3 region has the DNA TGTGCCAGCAGAAGTGACGTGGCGGGGGGTGGCTACACCTTC. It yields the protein CASRSDVAGGGYTF.

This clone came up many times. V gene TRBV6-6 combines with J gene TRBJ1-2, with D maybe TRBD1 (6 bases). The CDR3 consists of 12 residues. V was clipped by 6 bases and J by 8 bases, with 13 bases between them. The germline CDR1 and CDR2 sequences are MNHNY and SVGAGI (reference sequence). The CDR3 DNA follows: TGTGCCAGCAGCCTACAGGGCTTGGGCTACACCTTC. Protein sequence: CASSLQGLGYTF.

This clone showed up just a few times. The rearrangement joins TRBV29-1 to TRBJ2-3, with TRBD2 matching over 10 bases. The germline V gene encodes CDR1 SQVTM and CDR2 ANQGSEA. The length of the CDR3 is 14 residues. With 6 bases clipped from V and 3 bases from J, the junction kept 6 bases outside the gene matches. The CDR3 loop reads CSVIAGGRTDTQYF. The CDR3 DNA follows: TGCAGCGTGATAGCGGGGGGCAGGACAGATACGCAGTATTTT.

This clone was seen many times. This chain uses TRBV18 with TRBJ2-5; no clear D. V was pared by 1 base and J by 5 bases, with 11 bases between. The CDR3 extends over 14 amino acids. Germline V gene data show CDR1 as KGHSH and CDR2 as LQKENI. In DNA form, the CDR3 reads TGTGCCAGCTCACCACAACAGCTCGCTGAGACCCAGTACTTC. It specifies CASSPQQLAETQYF.

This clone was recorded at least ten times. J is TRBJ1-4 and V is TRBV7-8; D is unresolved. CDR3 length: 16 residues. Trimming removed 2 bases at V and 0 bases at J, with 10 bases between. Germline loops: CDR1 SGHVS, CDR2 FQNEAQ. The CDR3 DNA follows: TGTGCCAGCAGCTTAAGCTCCCTGGCAACTAATGAAAAACTGTTTTTT. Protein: CASSLSSLATNEKLFF.

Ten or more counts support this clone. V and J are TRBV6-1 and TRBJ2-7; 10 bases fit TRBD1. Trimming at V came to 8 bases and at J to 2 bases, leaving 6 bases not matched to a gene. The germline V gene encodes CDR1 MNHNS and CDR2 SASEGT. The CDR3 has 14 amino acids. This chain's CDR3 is CASFRDRGAYEQYF. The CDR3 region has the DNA TGTGCCAGCTTCCGGGACAGGGGAGCCTACGAGCAGTACTTC.